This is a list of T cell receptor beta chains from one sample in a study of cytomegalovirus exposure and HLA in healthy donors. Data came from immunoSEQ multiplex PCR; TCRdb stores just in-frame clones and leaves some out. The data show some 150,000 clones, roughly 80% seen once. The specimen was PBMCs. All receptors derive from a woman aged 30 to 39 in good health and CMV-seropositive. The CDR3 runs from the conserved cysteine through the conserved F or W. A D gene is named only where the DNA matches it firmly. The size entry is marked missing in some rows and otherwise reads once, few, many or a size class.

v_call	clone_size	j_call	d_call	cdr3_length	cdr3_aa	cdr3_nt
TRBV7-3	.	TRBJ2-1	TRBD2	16	CASSSQTSGVDNEQFF	TGTGCCAGCAGCTCCCAGACTAGCGGGGTAGACAATGAGCAGTTCTTC
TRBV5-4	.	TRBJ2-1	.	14	CASSLGTLYNEQFF	TGTGCCAGCAGCTTGGGGACACTGTACAATGAGCAGTTCTTC
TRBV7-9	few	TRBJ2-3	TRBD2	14	CASSFAGGTDTQYF	TGTGCCAGCAGCTTCGCCGGGGGGACAGATACGCAGTATTTT
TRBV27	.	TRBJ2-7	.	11	CASTEGVEQYF	TGTGCCAGCACCGAGGGGGTCGAGCAGTACTTC
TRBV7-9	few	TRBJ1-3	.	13	CASSWSEKDTIYF	TGTGCCAGCAGCTGGTCCGAGAAAGACACCATATATTTT
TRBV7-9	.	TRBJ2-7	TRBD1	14	CASSFSDRVNEQYF	TGTGCCAGCAGCTTTTCCGACAGGGTTAACGAGCAGTACTTC
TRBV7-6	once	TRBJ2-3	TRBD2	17	CASSLEGRGIFTDTQYF	TGTGCCAGCAGCTTAGAAGGGCGGGGGATCTTCACAGATACGCAGTATTTT
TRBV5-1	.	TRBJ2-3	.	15	CASSTNPFRTDTQYF	TGCGCCAGCAGCACTAACCCCTTCCGCACAGATACGCAGTATTTT
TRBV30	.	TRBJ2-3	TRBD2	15	CAWSVYAGVTDTQYF	TGTGCCTGGAGTGTATACGCGGGGGTCACAGATACGCAGTATTTT
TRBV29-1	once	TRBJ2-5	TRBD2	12	CSVWEGGETQYF	TGCAGCGTTTGGGAGGGAGGGGAGACCCAGTACTTC
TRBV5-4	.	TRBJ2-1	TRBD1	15	CASSFPGGQYNEQFF	TGTGCCAGCAGCTTCCCAGGGGGCCAATACAATGAGCAGTTCTTC
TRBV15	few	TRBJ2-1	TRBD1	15	CATSRDRSRYNEQFF	TGTGCCACCAGCAGGGACAGGTCTCGCTACAATGAGCAGTTCTTC
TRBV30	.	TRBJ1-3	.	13	CAWSVISGNTIYF	TGTGCCTGGAGTGTAATCTCCGGAAACACCATATATTTT
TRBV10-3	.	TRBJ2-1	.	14	CAISAGQRGNEQFF	TGTGCCATCAGTGCGGGCCAGAGGGGGAATGAGCAGTTCTTC
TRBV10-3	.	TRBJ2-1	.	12	CAISEDLMRQFF	TGTGCCATCAGTGAGGATTTAATGAGGCAGTTCTTC
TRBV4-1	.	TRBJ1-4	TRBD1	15	CASSQLQGAWEKLFF	TGCGCCAGCAGCCAATTACAGGGGGCGTGGGAAAAACTGTTTTTT
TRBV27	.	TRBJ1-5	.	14	CASRQRGSNQPQHF	TGTGCCAGCAGGCAAAGGGGAAGCAATCAGCCCCAGCATTTT
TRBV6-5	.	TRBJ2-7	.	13	CASRETAYYEQYF	TGTGCCAGCAGGGAGACAGCCTACTACGAGCAGTACTTC
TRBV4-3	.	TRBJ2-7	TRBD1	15	CASSQEQGPYYEQYF	TGCGCCAGCAGCCAAGAACAGGGGCCTTACTACGAGCAGTACTTC
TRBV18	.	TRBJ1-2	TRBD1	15	CASSPPGTEYYGYTF	TGTGCCAGCTCACCACCCGGGACAGAGTACTATGGCTACACCTTC
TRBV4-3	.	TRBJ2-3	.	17	CASSQGAGFGSTDTQYF	TGCGCCAGCAGCCAAGGGGCCGGTTTCGGAAGCACAGATACGCAGTATTTT
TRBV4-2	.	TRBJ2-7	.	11	CASSQAGLQYF	TGTGCCAGCAGCCAAGCGGGACTGCAGTACTTC
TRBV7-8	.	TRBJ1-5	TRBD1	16	CASSLRGDRVVQPQHF	TGTGCCAGCAGCCTAAGAGGGGACAGGGTTGTTCAGCCCCAGCATTTT
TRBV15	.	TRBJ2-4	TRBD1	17	CATSRWDSNTAKNIQYF	TGTGCCACCAGCAGGTGGGACAGTAACACAGCCAAAAACATTCAGTACTTC
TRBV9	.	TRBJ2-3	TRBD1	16	CASSESGTGGSDTQYF	TGTGCCAGCAGCGAGAGTGGGACAGGGGGTTCTGATACGCAGTATTTT
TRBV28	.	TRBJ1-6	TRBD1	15	CASSSPGTGLAPLHF	TGTGCCAGCAGTTCCCCCGGGACAGGGCTTGCACCCCTCCACTTT
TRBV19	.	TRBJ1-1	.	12	CASSMRRAEAFF	TGTGCCAGTAGTATGCGGAGGGCTGAAGCTTTCTTT
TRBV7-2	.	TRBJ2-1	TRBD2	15	CASSQTSGGANEQFF	TGTGCCAGCAGCCAAACTAGCGGGGGGGCGAATGAGCAGTTCTTC
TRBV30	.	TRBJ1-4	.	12	CAWSVWGGSQFF	TGTGCCTGGAGTGTATGGGGAGGGTCTCAGTTTTTT
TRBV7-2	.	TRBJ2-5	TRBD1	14	CASSYRDRAETQYF	TGTGCCAGCAGCTACCGGGACAGGGCGGAGACCCAGTACTTC
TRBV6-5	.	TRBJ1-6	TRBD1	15	CASSSQGAIRSPLHF	TGTGCCAGCAGTTCACAGGGGGCGATCCGTTCACCCCTCCACTTT
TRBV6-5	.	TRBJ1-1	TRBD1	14	CASSAGQGNTEAFF	TGTGCCAGCAGTGCGGGACAGGGGAACACTGAAGCTTTCTTC
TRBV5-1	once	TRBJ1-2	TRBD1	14	CASSLRQGDYGYTF	TGCGCCAGCAGCTTACGACAGGGAGACTATGGCTACACCTTC
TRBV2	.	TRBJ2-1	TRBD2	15	CASSGRSSGYNEQFF	TGTGCCAGCAGCGGTCGGTCTAGCGGATACAATGAGCAGTTCTTC
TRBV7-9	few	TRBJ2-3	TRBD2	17	CASSLGSLGGSTDTQYF	TGTGCCAGCAGCTTAGGGTCATTGGGGGGGTCCACAGATACGCAGTATTTT
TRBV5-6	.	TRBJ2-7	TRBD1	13	CASSLWDRDEQYF	TGTGCCAGCAGCTTGTGGGACAGGGACGAGCAGTACTTC
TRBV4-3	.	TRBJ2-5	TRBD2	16	CASSQDPSGGGETQYF	TGCGCCAGCAGCCAAGATCCTAGCGGGGGGGGCGAGACCCAGTACTTC
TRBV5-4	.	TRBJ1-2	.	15	CASSWGPGLEHGYTF	TGTGCCAGCAGCTGGGGCCCGGGACTCGAGCATGGCTACACCTTC
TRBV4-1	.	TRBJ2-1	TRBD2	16	CASSQVTSGTYNEQFF	TGCGCCAGCAGCCAAGTGACTAGCGGAACCTACAATGAGCAGTTCTTC
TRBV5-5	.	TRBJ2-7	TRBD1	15	CASRKGQGLSYEQYF	TGTGCCAGCAGAAAGGGACAGGGGCTATCCTACGAGCAGTACTTC
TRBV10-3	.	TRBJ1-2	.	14	CAISDPLQNYGYTF	TGTGCCATCAGTGACCCTCTACAGAACTATGGCTACACCTTC
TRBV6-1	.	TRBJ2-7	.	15	CASSTLGGRGNEQYF	TGTGCCAGCAGTACTTTAGGGGGACGGGGCAACGAGCAGTACTTC
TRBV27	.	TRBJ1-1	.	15	CASSPGGGRGTEAFF	TGTGCCAGCAGTCCCGGGGGGGGGAGGGGCACTGAAGCTTTCTTT
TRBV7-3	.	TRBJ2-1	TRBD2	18	CASSLRGTSGGDRNEQFF	TGTGCCAGCAGCTTAAGGGGGACTAGCGGGGGGGATCGCAATGAGCAGTTCTTC
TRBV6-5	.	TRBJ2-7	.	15	CASSYSGQRTNEQYF	TGTGCCAGCAGTTACTCGGGCCAGCGGACCAACGAGCAGTACTTC